The 23 T cell receptor beta chains reported below all come from one sample, sequenced in a study of blood T cell repertoires in COVID-19. Using immunoSEQ multiplex PCR, the repertoire was profiled, and TCRdb retains in-frame clones only, with some absent. The sample lists approximately 130,000 clones, about 80% seen once, with about 25% in the top ten. Material for sequencing was peripheral blood. The receptors here all came from a human donor in a cohort sampled during active COVID-19.

The chain employs TRBV19 and TRBJ1-1; TRBD1 matches at 8 bases. Germline values: CDR1 LNHDA, CDR2 SQIVND (reference sequence). J lost 5 bases, V lost 2 bases, and 7 bases had no gene match. The CDR3 covers 15 residues. The CDR3 DNA reads TGTGCCAGTAGTATATCACCAGGGGGCAGGACTGAAGCTTTCTTT. It translates to CASSISPGGRTEAFF.

V usage is TRBV5-6 and J usage is TRBJ1-1; no clear D gene. V was shortened by 0 bases and J by 2 bases, with 8 bases between the two germline ends. Germline CDR1 SGHDT, CDR2 YYEEEE. This CDR3 comprises 14 residues. CDR3 residues: CASSLAAGNTEAFF. CDR3 in DNA: TGTGCCAGCAGCTTGGCAGCAGGAAACACTGAAGCTTTCTTT.

The V call is TRBV11-1, the J call TRBJ2-1; TRBD1 aligns across 9 bases. V shed 6 bases and J 9 bases; nucleotides not matched to a gene: 15. CDR1 is SGHAT, CDR2 FQDESV, per germline (reference sequence). This CDR3 spans 16 amino acids. The DNA of the CDR3 is TGTGCCAGCAGGGGACAGGGTCGCGGGAGATTCGGTGAGCAGTTCTTC. It translates to CASRGQGRGRFGEQFF.

V gene TRBV28 combines with J gene TRBJ2-5, with D possibly matching TRBD2 (5 bases). This CDR3 contains 13 residues. CDR1 and CDR2 (germline): MDHEN, SYDVKM. Trimming removed 6 bases from V and 1 base from J, with 9 bases in between. The CDR3 sequence: CASSRGIQETQYF. CDR3 sequence (DNA): TGTGCCAGCAGCCGGGGTATCCAAGAGACCCAGTACTTC.

The V call is TRBV7-3, the J call TRBJ1-1; tentative D call: TRBD1 (5 bases). V gave up 5 bases and J gave up 1 base, with 11 bases separating them. The CDR3 has 14 amino acids. CDR1 SGHTA and CDR2 FQGTGA come from the germline V gene. Here the CDR3 reads CASSAPGSNTEAFF. The CDR3 DNA reads as TGTGCCAGCAGCGCCCCAGGGTCGAACACTGAAGCTTTCTTT.

J is TRBJ1-6 and V is TRBV7-2; 9 bases match TRBD1. The length of the CDR3 is 15 residues. Per the germline V gene, CDR1 is SGHTA and CDR2 is FQGNSA. Unmatched junction bases numbered 4, after V lost 0 bases and J lost 10 bases. Written as DNA, the CDR3 is TGTGCCAGCAGCTTAGCGGACAGGGGTCGATCACCCCTCCACTTT. The encoded protein is CASSLADRGRSPLHF. The variable domain in full, completed from reference TRBV7-2 and TRBJ1-6, reads GAGVSQSPSNKVTEKGKDVELRCDPISGHTALYWYRQSLGQGLEFLIYFQGNSAPDKSGLPSDRFSAERTGGSVSTLTIQRTQQEDSAVYLCASSLADRGRSPLHFGNGTRLTVT.

This clone was observed once. V usage is TRBV11-2 and J usage is TRBJ2-5; 8 bases match TRBD2. Germline assignment: CDR1 SGHAT and CDR2 FQNNGV. The CDR3 totals 15 residues. V trimming: 5 bases; J trimming: 2 bases; junction bases outside the gene matches: 7. CDR3 sequence: CASSAAGGGQETQYF. The CDR3 nucleotides are TGTGCCAGCAGCGCGGCGGGGGGAGGGCAAGAGACCCAGTACTTC.

This chain links TRBV5-5 with TRBJ2-1; 9 bases map to TRBD2. Per the germline V gene, CDR1 is SGHKS and CDR2 is YYEKEE (reference sequence). This CDR3 is built from 15 residues. J was trimmed by 6 bases and V by 2 bases; bases with no gene match: 6. In DNA, the CDR3 is TGTGCCAGCAGCTTTTATGCGGGAGGGACCAATGAGCAGTTCTTC. Residues: CASSFYAGGTNEQFF.

The chain is built from TRBV11-2 and TRBJ2-7; 8 bases agree with TRBD1. Trimming at V came to 5 bases and at J to 5 bases, leaving 8 bases not matched to a gene. This CDR3 is built from 14 residues. The germline V gene encodes CDR1 SGHAT and CDR2 FQNNGV. The CDR3 reads CASSDLGQGHEQYF. The DNA of the CDR3 is TGTGCCAGCAGCGATCTCGGACAGGGCCACGAGCAGTACTTC.

The chain has TRBV27 and TRBJ2-7; maybe TRBD2 (7 bases). The ends were cut back, 6 bases at V and 3 bases at J, with 18 bases in the middle. The CDR3 sequence is 15 residues long. Germline V gives CDR1 MNHEY, CDR2 SMNVEV (reference sequence). CDR3 loop: CASSYGAGAVYEQYF. Here the CDR3 DNA reads TGTGCCAGCAGCTATGGGGCGGGGGCGGTCTACGAGCAGTACTTC.

This clone was observed a handful of times. This sequence joins TRBV5-8 and TRBJ2-3, with 13 bases that match TRBD2. In germline, CDR1 is SGHTS, CDR2 YDEGEE. V shed 4 bases, J shed 6 bases, and the junction held 8 bases outside the gene matches. This CDR3 has 16 residues. In DNA form, the CDR3 reads TGTGCCAGCAGCCGCGGACTAGCGGGAGTGGGGGATACGCAGTATTTT. It codes for CASSRGLAGVGDTQYF.

The chain is built from TRBV6-6 and TRBJ1-3; 9 nucleotides align to TRBD1. Germline loops: CDR1 MNHNY, CDR2 SVGAGI (reference sequence). The J segment lost 0 bases and the V segment lost 5 bases, leaving 14 bases of the junction unmatched. The CDR3 runs to 19 residues. The chain's CDR3 is CASSRVRDRDYRSGNTIYF. CDR3 coding DNA: TGTGCCAGCAGTCGGGTAAGGGACAGGGACTATCGCTCTGGAAACACCATATATTTT.

This chain joins TRBV5-1 and TRBJ2-5, with D hard to call. Germline V lookup: CDR1 SGHRS, CDR2 YFSETQ. The CDR3 is made up of 12 amino acids. The V end was cut by 4 bases, the J end by 3 bases, with 7 bases between. In nucleotides, the CDR3 is TGCGCCAGCAGCCCGGGTGAAGAGACCCAGTACTTC. Protein product: CASSPGEETQYF.

The V and J genes are TRBV7-8 and TRBJ1-4; D is ambiguous. V was clipped by 5 bases and J by 3 bases, with 10 bases between them. The germline gives CDR1 SGHVS, CDR2 FQNEAQ. This CDR3 comprises 14 residues. The CDR3 protein is CASSTGLANEKLFF. The CDR3, as DNA: TGTGCCAGCAGCACGGGTCTGGCTAATGAAAAACTGTTTTTT.

The chain links TRBV10-3 to TRBJ2-1, with 7 positions matching TRBD1. Germline CDR1 is ENHRY and CDR2 is SYGVKD. J was trimmed by 2 bases and V by 4 bases; bases with no gene match: 5. CDR3 size: 15 residues. CDR3 sequence reads: CAISGGQSAYNEQFF. The CDR3 bases are TGTGCCATCAGTGGGGGACAGTCAGCCTACAATGAGCAGTTCTTC.

The rearrangement uses TRBV10-3 and TRBJ2-7; weak D call: TRBD1 (5 bases). The CDR3 has 12 amino acids. Trimming cost V 4 bases and J 4 bases, with 8 bases left between them. Germline V gene data show CDR1 as ENHRY and CDR2 as SYGVKD. In nucleotides, the CDR3 is TGTGCCATCAGTGCCCAGGGATACGAGCAGTACTTC. Translation: CAISAQGYEQYF.

This chain connects TRBV18 to TRBJ1-5; D gene unclear. Germline V gene lookup returns CDR1 KGHSH and CDR2 LQKENI. Trimming shortened V by 3 bases and J by 6 bases, and 9 bases separated the two germline ends. The CDR3 covers 13 residues. The CDR3 region is CASSPGSLQPQHF. DNA for the CDR3: TGTGCCAGCTCACCCGGTAGTCTTCAGCCCCAGCATTTT.

The chain carries TRBV6-5 and TRBJ1-4, with a weak D call TRBD1 (6 bases). This CDR3 comprises 16 residues. Trimming took off 3 bases at V and 6 bases at J, with 17 bases between the two ends. The germline gives CDR1 MNHEY, CDR2 SVGAGI. CDR3 amino acids: CASSYGGGGAHEKLFF. The CDR3, as DNA: TGTGCCAGCAGTTATGGTGGAGGGGGGGCGCATGAAAAACTGTTTTTT.

The sample holds one count of this clone. The chain carries TRBV19 and TRBJ2-3; TRBD1 matches 12 bases. The CDR3 runs 16 residues. Losses at the gene ends were 6 bases for V and 5 bases for J; bases not matched to a gene: 9. Germline lookup yields CDR1 LNHDA and CDR2 SQIVND (reference sequence). The CDR3 nucleotides read TGTGCCAGTAGGGAACCGGGACAGGGGGCGAAAGATACGCAGTATTTT. Residues: CASREPGQGAKDTQYF.

This rearrangement joins TRBV11-2 to TRBJ2-2; 8 bases are shared with TRBD1. CDR3 length: 15 residues. Germline V gene data show CDR1 as SGHAT and CDR2 as FQNNGV. Trimming took 7 bases from V and 2 from J; bases not matched to a gene: 6. CDR3 residues: CASNRAGGNTGELFF. The CDR3 nucleotides read TGTGCCAGCAACCGGGCAGGGGGCAACACCGGGGAGCTGTTTTTT.

V gene TRBV7-3 combines with J gene TRBJ1-3; D not certain. This CDR3 is 13 amino acids long. From germline, CDR1 is SGHTA and CDR2 FQGTGA. The ends were cut back, 5 bases at V and 9 bases at J, with 14 bases in the middle. The CDR3 coding sequence is TGTGCCAGCAGCCTACGCGAAGGAGGCACCATATATTTT. Translated, it gives CASSLREGGTIYF.

This clone was seen more than once but under ten times. One end of the junction is discordant with germline, which a read error may explain. J is TRBJ2-2 and V is TRBV19; D is possibly TRBD1 (6 bases). In germline, CDR1 is LNHDA, CDR2 SQIVND (reference sequence). The CDR3 is 15 amino acids. The CDR3 DNA is TGTGCCAGCAGACGGACAGTCGGGAACGCCGGGGAGCTGTTTTTT. Protein: CASRRTVGNAGELFF.

This clone showed up just a few times. The V call is TRBV7-2, the J call TRBJ2-1, with 10 bases aligning to TRBD1. The ends lost 2 bases at V and 6 bases at J; junction bases unmatched: 7. Germline V gives CDR1 SGHTA, CDR2 FQGNSA. The CDR3 sequence is 16 residues long. CDR3: CASSLTGTGVGNEQFF. The CDR3 region has the DNA TGTGCCAGCAGCTTAACTGGGACAGGGGTAGGCAATGAGCAGTTCTTC. Full variable domain (missing parts from reference TRBV7-2 and TRBJ2-1): GAGVSQSPSNKVTEKGKDVELRCDPISGHTALYWYRQSLGQGLEFLIYFQGNSAPDKSGLPSDRFSAERTGGSVSTLTIQRTQQEDSAVYLCASSLTGTGVGNEQFFGPGTRLTVL.